A single TCR beta chain is shown here with its context. What it recognizes is unknown. The data originate from a study of T cells in Graves' hyperthyroidism and ophthalmopathy. Across the whole study: Peripheral blood draws took place at initial diagnosis, ahead of any treatment. Study results and caveats: Most clonotypes that expanded in the thyroid above 0.001 also showed up in blood.

What was amplified from RNA transcripts were TCR beta CDR3 regions. Carried out on the TCR CDR3, a first-round RT-PCR used the HTBI primer set. Using its own MiXCR run on the multiplex PCR reads, TCRdb lists one record per CDR3 protein. The table shows a few hundred thousand distinct CDR3 sequences, with about 15% occurring only once. This CDR3 is 15 amino acids long. V lost 4 bases and J 2 bases, leaving 13 bases between the germline ends. Germline CDR1 reads SGHTA; CDR2 reads FQGTGA. A patient was excluded if there was uncontrolled infection, other autoimmune disease, pregnancy or lactation. Clinicians diagnosed patients from clinical symptoms, serum thyroxine and TRAb, thyroid ultrasound and orbital computed tomography.

The sample was blood. The receptor was derived from a woman younger than 30 with Graves' hyperthyroidism. This sequence joins TRBV7-3 and TRBJ2-3; D may be TRBD1 (6 bases). CDR3 sequence reads: CASSSVGALTDTQYF. The CDR3 bases are TGTGCCAGCAGCTCCGTGGGGGCCCTCACAGATACGCAGTATTTT.